This TCR beta chain emerged from a study of T cell responses to AZD1222 COVID-19 vaccine. Trimming pared 8 bases from V and 0 bases from J, leaving 16 bases between. The CDR3 spans 15 residues. The germline V gene encodes CDR1 LNHDA and CDR2 SQIVND (reference sequence). The protocol was immunoSEQ multiplex PCR, while the TCRdb copy is restricted to in-frame clones and leaves out a portion. There are approximately 100,000 clones in the sample; more than 85% occur only once, and roughly 1.1% lies in the top ten. Study-wide points: Repertoire collection took place solely once the T cell response had peaked. In a largely white British group with more females than males, clonal diversity was possibly underestimated.

For this clone: Its cognate antigen is unknown.

The input for sequencing was peripheral blood, taken on day 0 of AZD1222 vaccination. The sequence was obtained from an adult in good health. The chain combines TRBV19 with TRBJ1-1; no clear D gene. The CDR3 DNA is TGTGCCAGTTCTGGCAGCCGAGTCTTGAACACTGAAGCTTTCTTT. Its protein is CASSGSRVLNTEAFF. The full variable domain, its missing parts supplied by reference TRBV19 and TRBJ1-1, is DGGITQSPKYLFRKEGQNVTLSCEQNLNHDAMYWYRQDPGQGLRLIYYSQIVNDFQKGDIAEGYSVSREKKESFPLTVTSAQKNPTAFYLCASSGSRVLNTEAFFGQGTRLTVV.